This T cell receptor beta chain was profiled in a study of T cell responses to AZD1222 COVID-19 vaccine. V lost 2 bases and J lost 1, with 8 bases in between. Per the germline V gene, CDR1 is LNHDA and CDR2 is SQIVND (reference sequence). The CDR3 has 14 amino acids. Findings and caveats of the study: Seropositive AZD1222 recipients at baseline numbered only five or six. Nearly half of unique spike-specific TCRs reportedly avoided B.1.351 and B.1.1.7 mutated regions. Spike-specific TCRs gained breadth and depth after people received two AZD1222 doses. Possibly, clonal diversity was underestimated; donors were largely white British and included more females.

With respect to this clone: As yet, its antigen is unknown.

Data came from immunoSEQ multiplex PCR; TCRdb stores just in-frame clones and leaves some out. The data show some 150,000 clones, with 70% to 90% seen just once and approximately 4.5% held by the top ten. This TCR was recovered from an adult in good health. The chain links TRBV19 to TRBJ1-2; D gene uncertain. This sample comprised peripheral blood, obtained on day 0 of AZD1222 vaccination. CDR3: CASSIYRYNYGYTF. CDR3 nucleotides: TGTGCCAGTAGTATATATCGATATAACTATGGCTACACCTTC.